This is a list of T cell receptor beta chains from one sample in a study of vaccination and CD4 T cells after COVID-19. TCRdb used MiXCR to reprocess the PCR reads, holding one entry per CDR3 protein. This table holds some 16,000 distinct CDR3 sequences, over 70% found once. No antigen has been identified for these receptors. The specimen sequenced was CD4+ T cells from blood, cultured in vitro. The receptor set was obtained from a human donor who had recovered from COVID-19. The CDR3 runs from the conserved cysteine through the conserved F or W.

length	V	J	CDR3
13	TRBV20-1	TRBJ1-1	CSGSAGRATEAFF
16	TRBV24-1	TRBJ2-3	CATSDPGLAVTDTQYF
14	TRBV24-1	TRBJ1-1	CATSALPDTHGAFF
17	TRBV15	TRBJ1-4	CATSRVRGTTTNEKLFF
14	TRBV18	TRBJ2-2	CASSPELATGELFF
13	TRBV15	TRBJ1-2	CATSTRGSYGYTF
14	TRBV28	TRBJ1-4	CASSPGTGVEKLFF
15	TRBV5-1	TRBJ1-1	CASRASVSGATEAFF
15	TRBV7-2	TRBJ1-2	CASRTRGSVNYGYTF
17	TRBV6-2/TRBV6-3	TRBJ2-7	CASSFLTSGRSGFEQYF
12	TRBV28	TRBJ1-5	CASRPGIQPQHF
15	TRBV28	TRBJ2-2	CASSTISGVGGELFF
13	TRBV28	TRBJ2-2	CASSLPSLGELFF
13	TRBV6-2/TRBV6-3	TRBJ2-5	CASSYGWVETQYF
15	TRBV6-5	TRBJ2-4	CASSYGTQAKNIQYF
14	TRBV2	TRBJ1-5	CASRAYTGNQPQHF
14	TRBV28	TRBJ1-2	CASSLPGSFYGYTF
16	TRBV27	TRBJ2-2	CASSWRRASKSGELFF
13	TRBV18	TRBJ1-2	CASSPQGARGYTF
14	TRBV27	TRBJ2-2	CASSWGHRTGELFF
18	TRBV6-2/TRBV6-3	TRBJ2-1	CASSHHSYSGSSYNEQFF
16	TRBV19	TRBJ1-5	CASKGLGQARGQPQHF
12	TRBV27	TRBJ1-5	CASRLGDQPQHF
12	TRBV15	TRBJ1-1	CATGSTQGEAFF
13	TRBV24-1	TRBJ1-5	CATSDLRGQPQHF
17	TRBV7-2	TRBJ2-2	CASSLVSWQSNTGELFF
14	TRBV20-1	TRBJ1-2	CSARGGQGNYGYTF
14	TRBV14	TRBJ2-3	CASSPFSGAVTQYF
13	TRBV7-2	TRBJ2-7	CASSEQTSREQYF
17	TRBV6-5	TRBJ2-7	CASSSITTSVFPQEQYF
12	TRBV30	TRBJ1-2	CAWSVSDQGRTF
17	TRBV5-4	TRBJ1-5	CASSLFSGGGGLQPQHF
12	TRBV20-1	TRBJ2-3	CSAPLPTDTQYF